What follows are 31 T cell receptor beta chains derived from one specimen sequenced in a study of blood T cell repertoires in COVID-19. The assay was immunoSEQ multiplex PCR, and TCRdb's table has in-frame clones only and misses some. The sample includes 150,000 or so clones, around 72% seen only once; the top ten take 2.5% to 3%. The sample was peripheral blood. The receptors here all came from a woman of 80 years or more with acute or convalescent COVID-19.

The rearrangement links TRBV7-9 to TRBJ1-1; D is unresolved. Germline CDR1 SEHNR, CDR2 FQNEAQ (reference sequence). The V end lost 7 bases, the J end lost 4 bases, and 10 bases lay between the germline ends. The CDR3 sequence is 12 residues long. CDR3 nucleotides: TGTGCCAGCAATTTTGGAGGCACTGAAGCTTTCTTT. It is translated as CASNFGGTEAFF.

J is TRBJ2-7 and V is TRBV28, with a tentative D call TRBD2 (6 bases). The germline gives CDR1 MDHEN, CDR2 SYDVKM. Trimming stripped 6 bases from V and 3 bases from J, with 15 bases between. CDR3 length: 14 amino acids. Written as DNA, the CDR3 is TGTGCCAGCAGATCCCAAGGGCGGGACTACGAGCAGTACTTC. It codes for CASRSQGRDYEQYF.

CDR3 sequence (DNA): TGTGCCAGCAGCTACGAGAGGGTCCAGTACTTC. It specifies CASSYERVQYF. The V call is TRBV5-6, the J call TRBJ2-5, with a possible D match to TRBD2 (5 bases). The V end was cut by 3 bases, the J end by 10 bases, with 10 bases between. This CDR3 spans 11 amino acids. Looked up from germline, CDR1 is SGHDT and CDR2 is YYEEEE.

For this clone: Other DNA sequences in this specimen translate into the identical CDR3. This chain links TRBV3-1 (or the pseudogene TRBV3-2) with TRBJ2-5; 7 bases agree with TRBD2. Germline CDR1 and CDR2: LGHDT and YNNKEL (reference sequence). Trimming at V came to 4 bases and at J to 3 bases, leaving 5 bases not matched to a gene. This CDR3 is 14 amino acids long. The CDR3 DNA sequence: TGTGCCAGCAGCCCGTCGGGGAGGGAAGAGACCCAGTACTTC. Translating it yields CASSPSGREETQYF.

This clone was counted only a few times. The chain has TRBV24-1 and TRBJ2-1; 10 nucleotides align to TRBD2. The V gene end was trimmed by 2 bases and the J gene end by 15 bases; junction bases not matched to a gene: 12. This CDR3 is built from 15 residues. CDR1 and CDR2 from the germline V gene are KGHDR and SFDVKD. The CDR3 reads CATSDSGLATSNPFF. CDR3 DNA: TGTGCCACCAGTGATTCGGGACTAGCGACGTCCAACCCGTTCTTC.

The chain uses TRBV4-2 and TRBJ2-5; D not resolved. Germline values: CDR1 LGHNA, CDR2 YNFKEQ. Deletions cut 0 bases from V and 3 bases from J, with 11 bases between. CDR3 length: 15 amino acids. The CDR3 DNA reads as TGTGCCAGCAGCCAAGATGCGCGTACTGAAGAGACCCAGTACTTC. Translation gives CASSQDARTEETQYF.

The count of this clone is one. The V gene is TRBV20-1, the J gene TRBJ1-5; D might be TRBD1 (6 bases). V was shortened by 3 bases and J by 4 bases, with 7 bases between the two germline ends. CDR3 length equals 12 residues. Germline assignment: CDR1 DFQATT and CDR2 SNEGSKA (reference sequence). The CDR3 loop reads CSASTGNQPQHF. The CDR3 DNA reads TGCAGTGCTAGTACAGGGAATCAGCCCCAGCATTTT.

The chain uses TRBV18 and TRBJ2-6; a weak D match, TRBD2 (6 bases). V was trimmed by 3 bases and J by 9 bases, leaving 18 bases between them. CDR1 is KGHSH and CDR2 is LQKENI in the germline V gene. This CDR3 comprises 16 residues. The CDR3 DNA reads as TGTGCCAGCTCACCTCAAGTGATGAGGGGAGGCAACGTCCTGACTTTC. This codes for CASSPQVMRGGNVLTF.

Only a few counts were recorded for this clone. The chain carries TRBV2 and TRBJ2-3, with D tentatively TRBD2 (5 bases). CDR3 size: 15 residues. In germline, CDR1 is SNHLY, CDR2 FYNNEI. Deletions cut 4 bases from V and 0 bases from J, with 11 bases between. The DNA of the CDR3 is TGTGCCAGCAGTGGCTTAGCGTTAAGCACAGATACGCAGTATTTT. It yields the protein CASSGLALSTDTQYF.

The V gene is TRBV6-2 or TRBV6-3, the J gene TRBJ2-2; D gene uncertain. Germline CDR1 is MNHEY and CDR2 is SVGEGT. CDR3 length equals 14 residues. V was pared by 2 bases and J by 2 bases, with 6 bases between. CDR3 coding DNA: TGTGCCAGCAGTTACCAACAAAACACCGGGGAGCTGTTTTTT. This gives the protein CASSYQQNTGELFF.

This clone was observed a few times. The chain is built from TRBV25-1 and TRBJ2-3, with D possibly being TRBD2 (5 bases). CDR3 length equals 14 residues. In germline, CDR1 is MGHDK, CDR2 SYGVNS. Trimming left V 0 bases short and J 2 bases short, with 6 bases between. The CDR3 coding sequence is TGTGCCAGCAGTGAATATCGGGACACAGATACGCAGTATTTT. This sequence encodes CASSEYRDTDTQYF.

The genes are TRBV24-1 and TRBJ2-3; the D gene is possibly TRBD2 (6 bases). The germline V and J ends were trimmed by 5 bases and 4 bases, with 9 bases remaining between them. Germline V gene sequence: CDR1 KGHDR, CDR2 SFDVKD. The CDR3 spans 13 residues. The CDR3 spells CATSVGGADTQYF. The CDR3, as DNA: TGTGCCACCAGTGTGGGCGGGGCAGATACGCAGTATTTT.

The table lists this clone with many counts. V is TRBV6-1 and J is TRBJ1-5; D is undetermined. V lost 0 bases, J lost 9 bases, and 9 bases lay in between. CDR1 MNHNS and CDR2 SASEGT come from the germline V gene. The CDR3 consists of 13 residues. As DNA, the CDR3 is TGTGCCAGCAGTGAAGCGAGGCGGGCGCCCCAGCATTTT. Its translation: CASSEARRAPQHF.

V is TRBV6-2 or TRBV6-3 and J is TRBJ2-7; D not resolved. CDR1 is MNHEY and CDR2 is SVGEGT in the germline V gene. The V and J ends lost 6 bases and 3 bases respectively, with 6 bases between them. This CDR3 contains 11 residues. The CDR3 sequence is CASSDNYEQYF. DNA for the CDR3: TGTGCCAGCAGCGACAACTACGAGCAGTACTTC.

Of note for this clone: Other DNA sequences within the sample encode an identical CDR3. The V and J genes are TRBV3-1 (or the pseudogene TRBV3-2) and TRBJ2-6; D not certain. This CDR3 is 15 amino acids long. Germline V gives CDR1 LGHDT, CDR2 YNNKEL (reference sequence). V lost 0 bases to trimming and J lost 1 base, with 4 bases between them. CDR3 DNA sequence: TGTGCCAGCAGCCAAGATTCTTCTGGGGCCAACGTCCTGACTTTC. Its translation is CASSQDSSGANVLTF.

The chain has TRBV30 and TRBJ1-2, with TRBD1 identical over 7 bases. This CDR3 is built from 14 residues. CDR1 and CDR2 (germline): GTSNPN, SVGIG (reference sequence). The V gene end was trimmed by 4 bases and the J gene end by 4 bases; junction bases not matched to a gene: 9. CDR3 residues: CAWNSGTASYGYTF. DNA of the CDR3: TGTGCCTGGAATTCAGGGACAGCGTCCTATGGCTACACCTTC.

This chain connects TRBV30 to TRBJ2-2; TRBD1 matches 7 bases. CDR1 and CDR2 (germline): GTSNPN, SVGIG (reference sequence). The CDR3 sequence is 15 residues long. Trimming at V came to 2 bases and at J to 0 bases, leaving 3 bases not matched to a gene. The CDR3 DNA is TGTGCCTGGAGTACACAGGGGCCGAACACCGGGGAGCTGTTTTTT. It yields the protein CAWSTQGPNTGELFF.

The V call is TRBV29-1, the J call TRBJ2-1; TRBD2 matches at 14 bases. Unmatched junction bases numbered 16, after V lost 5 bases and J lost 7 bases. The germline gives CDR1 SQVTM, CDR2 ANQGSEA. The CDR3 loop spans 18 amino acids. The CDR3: CSVLGGTSGSFLPNEQFF. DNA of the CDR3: TGCAGCGTTTTAGGGGGGACTAGCGGGAGTTTTTTGCCAAATGAGCAGTTCTTC.

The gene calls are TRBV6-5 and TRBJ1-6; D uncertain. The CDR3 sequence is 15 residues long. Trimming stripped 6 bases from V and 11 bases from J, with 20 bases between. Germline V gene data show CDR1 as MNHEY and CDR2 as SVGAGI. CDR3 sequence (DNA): TGTGCCAGCAGACTCAATGAGGGCGATAGGACACCCCTCCACTTT. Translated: CASRLNEGDRTPLHF.

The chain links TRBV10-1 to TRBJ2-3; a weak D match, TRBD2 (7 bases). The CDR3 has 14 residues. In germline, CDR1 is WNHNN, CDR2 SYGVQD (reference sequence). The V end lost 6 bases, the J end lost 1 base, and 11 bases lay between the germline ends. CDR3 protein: CASRGGGRTDTQYF. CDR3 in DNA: TGCGCCAGCAGAGGGGGGGGGCGCACAGATACGCAGTATTTT.

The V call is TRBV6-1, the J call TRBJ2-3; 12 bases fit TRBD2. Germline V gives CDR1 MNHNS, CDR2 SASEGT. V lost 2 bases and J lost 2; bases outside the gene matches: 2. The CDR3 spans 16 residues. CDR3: CASSERTSGTTDTQYF. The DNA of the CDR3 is TGTGCCAGCAGTGAACGGACTAGCGGGACCACAGATACGCAGTATTTT.

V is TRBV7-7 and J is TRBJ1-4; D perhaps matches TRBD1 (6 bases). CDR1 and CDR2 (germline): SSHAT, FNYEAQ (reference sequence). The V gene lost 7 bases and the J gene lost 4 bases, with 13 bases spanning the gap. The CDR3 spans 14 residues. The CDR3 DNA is TGTGCCAGCAATCCGACAGGCCATAATGAAAAACTGTTTTTT. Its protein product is CASNPTGHNEKLFF.

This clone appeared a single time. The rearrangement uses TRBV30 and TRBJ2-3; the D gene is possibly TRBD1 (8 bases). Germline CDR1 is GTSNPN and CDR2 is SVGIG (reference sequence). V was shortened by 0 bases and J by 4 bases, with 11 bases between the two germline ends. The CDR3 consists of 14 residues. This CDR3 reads CAWSVQGGADTQYF. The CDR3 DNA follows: TGTGCCTGGAGTGTACAGGGGGGGGCAGATACGCAGTATTTT.

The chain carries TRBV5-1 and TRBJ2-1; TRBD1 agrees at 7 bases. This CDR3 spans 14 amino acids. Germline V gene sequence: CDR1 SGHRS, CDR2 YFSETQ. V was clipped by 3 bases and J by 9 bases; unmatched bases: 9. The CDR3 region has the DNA TGCGCCAGCAGCTCTGGACAGGTACGATCTGAGCAGTTCTTC. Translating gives CASSSGQVRSEQFF.

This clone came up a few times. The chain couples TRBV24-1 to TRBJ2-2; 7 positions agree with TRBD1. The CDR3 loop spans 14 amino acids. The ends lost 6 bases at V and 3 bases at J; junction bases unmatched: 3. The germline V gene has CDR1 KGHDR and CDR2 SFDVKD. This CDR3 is CATSYTGDTGELFF. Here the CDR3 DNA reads TGTGCCACCAGTTACACAGGGGACACCGGGGAGCTGTTTTTT.

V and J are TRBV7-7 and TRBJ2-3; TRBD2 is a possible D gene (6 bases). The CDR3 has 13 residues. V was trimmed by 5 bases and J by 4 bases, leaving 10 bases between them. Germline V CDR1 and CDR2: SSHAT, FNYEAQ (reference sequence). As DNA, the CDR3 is TGTGCCAGCAGCGAATGGGAGGCAGATACGCAGTATTTT. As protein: CASSEWEADTQYF.

The DNA for the CDR3 is TGTGCCACCGCGGGGGACTATGCAACTAATGAAAAACTGTTTTTT. Its translation: CATAGDYATNEKLFF. This chain uses TRBV27 with TRBJ1-4; the D gene is possibly TRBD1 (5 bases). The germline V gene encodes CDR1 MNHEY and CDR2 SMNVEV (reference sequence). The V end lost 10 bases, the J end lost 0 bases, and 15 bases lay between the germline ends. The CDR3 extends over 15 amino acids.

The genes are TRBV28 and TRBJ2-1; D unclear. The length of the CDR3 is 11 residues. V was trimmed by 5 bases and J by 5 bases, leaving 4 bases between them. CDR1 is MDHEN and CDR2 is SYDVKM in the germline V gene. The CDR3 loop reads CASSINNEQFF. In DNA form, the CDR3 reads TGTGCCAGCAGTATTAACAATGAGCAGTTCTTC.

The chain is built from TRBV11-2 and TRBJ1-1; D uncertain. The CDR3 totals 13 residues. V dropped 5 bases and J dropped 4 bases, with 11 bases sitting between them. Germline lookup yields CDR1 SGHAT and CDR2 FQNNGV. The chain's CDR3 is CASSRGGGTEAFF. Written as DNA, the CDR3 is TGTGCCAGCAGCCGGGGAGGTGGCACTGAAGCTTTCTTT.

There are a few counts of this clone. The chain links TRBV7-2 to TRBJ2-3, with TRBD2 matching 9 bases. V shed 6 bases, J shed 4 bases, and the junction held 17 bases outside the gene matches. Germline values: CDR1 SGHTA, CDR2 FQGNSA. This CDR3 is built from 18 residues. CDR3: CASRSSGTSYLGADTQYF. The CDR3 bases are TGTGCCAGCAGATCCTCCGGGACTAGCTATTTGGGCGCAGATACGCAGTATTTT. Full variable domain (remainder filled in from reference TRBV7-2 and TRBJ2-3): GAGVSQSPSNKVTEKGKDVELRCDPISGHTALYWYRQSLGQGLEFLIYFQGNSAPDKSGLPSDRFSAERTGGSVSTLTIQRTQQEDSAVYLCASRSSGTSYLGADTQYFGPGTRLTVL.

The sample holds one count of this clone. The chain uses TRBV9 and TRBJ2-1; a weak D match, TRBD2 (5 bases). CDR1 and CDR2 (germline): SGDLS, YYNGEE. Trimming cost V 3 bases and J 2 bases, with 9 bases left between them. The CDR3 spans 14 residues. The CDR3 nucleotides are TGTGCCAGCAGCGAGACCGGGACCTACAATGAGCAGTTCTTC. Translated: CASSETGTYNEQFF.